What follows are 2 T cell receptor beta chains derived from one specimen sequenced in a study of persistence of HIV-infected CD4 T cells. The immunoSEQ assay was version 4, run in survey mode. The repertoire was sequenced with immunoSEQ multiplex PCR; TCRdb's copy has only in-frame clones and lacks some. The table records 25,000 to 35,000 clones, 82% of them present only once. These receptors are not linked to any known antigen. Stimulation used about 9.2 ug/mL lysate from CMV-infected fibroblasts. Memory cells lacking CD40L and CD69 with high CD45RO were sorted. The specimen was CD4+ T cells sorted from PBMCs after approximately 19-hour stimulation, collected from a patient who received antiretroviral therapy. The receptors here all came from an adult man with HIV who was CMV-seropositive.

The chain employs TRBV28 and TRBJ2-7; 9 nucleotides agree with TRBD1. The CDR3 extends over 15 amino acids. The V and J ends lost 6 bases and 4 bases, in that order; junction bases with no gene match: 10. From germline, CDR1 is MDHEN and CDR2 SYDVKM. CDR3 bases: TGTGCCAGCAGGCACCGGGACAGGGCAAAATACGAGCAGTACTTC. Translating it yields CASRHRDRAKYEQYF.

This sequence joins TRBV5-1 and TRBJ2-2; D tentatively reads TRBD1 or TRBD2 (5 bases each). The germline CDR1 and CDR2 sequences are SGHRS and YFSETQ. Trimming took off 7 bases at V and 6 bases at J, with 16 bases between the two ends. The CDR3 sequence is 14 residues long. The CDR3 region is CASLPGSRSGELFF. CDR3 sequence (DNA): TGCGCCAGCTTGCCAGGGAGCAGGTCCGGGGAGCTGTTTTTT.